Listed below are T cell receptor beta chains from one sample, sequenced in a study of tumor and adjacent non-tumor tissue in lung cancer. TCRdb itself ran the multiplex PCR reads through MiXCR, one entry per CDR3 protein. Here the sample spans 120,000 or so distinct CDR3 sequences, 60% to 70% being singletons. The sample consisted of lung tumor tissue. The receptors here all came from a man aged 30 to 39 with non-small cell lung cancer. The CDR3 runs from the conserved cysteine through the conserved F or W. D genes are given only for firm matches. The size entry is marked missing in some rows and otherwise reads once, few, many or a size class.

v_call: TRBV20-1; clone_size: -; d_call: TRBD1; j_call: TRBJ1-1; cdr3_nt: TGCAGTGCTAAACGACCGACAGGGGTTCGCGCTGGAGCTTTCTTT; cdr3_aa: CSAKRPTGVRAGAFF
v_call: TRBV19; clone_size: once; d_call: -; j_call: TRBJ1-2; cdr3_nt: TGTGCCAGTAGTATAGAGAGGGGGAACTATGGCTACACCTTC; cdr3_aa: CASSIERGNYGYTF
v_call: TRBV4-1; clone_size: many; d_call: -; j_call: TRBJ1-1; cdr3_nt: TGCGCCAGCAGCCAAGACAGAACGAACACTGAAGCTTTCTTT; cdr3_aa: CASSQDRTNTEAFF
v_call: TRBV30; clone_size: -; d_call: -; j_call: TRBJ2-3; cdr3_nt: TGTGCCTGGGGAAAAGAGGGAGAGGCAGATACGCAGTATTTT; cdr3_aa: CAWGKEGEADTQYF
v_call: TRBV29-1; clone_size: -; d_call: TRBD1; j_call: TRBJ2-7; cdr3_nt: TGCAGCATGGGGGACAGCCGATTCTACGAGCAGTACTTC; cdr3_aa: CSMGDSRFYEQYF
v_call: TRBV29-1; clone_size: -; d_call: -; j_call: TRBJ1-1; cdr3_nt: TGCAGCGTTAAATCGGGTTCCGGGACCACTGAAGCTTACTTT; cdr3_aa: CSVKSGSGTTEAYF
v_call: TRBV6-6; clone_size: -; d_call: TRBD1; j_call: TRBJ1-5; cdr3_nt: TGTGCCGGCAGCGCCGGGACAGGGACTTATTATAGCAATCAGCCTCAGCATTTT; cdr3_aa: CAGSAGTGTYYSNQPQHF
v_call: TRBV6-2/TRBV6-3; clone_size: -; d_call: -; j_call: TRBJ1-3; cdr3_nt: TGTGCAAGCATCTCAGGCTTTGGAAACACCATATATTTT; cdr3_aa: CASISGFGNTIYF
v_call: TRBV5-6; clone_size: -; d_call: -; j_call: TRBJ2-7; cdr3_nt: TGTGCCAGCAGTCCACATCAAGCACGCGAGCAGTACTTC; cdr3_aa: CASSPHQAREQYF
v_call: TRBV12-5; clone_size: -; d_call: TRBD1; j_call: TRBJ2-7; cdr3_nt: TGTGCTAGTGGTATTTGGGACAGGCAAACCTACGAGCAGTACTTC; cdr3_aa: CASGIWDRQTYEQYF
v_call: TRBV11-3; clone_size: medium-sized; d_call: -; j_call: TRBJ1-1; cdr3_nt: TGTGCCAGCAGTCTCAGTGACACTGAAGCTTTCTTT; cdr3_aa: CASSLSDTEAFF
v_call: TRBV28; clone_size: once; d_call: -; j_call: TRBJ2-5; cdr3_nt: TGTGCCAGCAGTTCCCCTAGACCGGGCCAAGTGACCCAGTACTTC; cdr3_aa: CASSSPRPGQVTQYF
v_call: TRBV19; clone_size: -; d_call: TRBD2; j_call: TRBJ2-1; cdr3_nt: TGTACCAGTAAACTAGCGGGAGTAAATGAGCAGTTCTTC; cdr3_aa: CTSKLAGVNEQFF
v_call: TRBV11-2; clone_size: -; d_call: -; j_call: TRBJ2-2; cdr3_nt: TGTGACAGCAGCTCACGGACAGCTGCGAACACCGGGGAGCTGTTTTTC; cdr3_aa: CDSSSRTAANTGELFF
v_call: TRBV6-5; clone_size: many; d_call: TRBD1; j_call: TRBJ2-2; cdr3_nt: TGTGCCAGCAGAAGGGACAGGGGATGGACCGGGGAGCTGTTTTTT; cdr3_aa: CASRRDRGWTGELFF
v_call: TRBV4-2; clone_size: -; d_call: -; j_call: TRBJ1-1; cdr3_nt: TGTGCCAGCAGCCACCTGGAGGAGGGTTACGCTTTCTTT; cdr3_aa: CASSHLEEGYAFF
v_call: TRBV6-2/TRBV6-3; clone_size: -; d_call: -; j_call: TRBJ2-1; cdr3_nt: TGTGCCAGCAGCCCCCCGCGGCTGCGGAATGAGCAGTTCTTC; cdr3_aa: CASSPPRLRNEQFF
v_call: TRBV6-2/TRBV6-3; clone_size: -; d_call: TRBD2; j_call: TRBJ2-3; cdr3_nt: TGTGCCAGCAGTTACGGCCTAGCGGGGGAGAGGGATGCACAGTATTTT; cdr3_aa: CASSYGLAGERDAQYF
v_call: TRBV12-3/TRBV12-4; clone_size: once; d_call: -; j_call: TRBJ2-3; cdr3_nt: TGTGCCAGCTGTTTAAGACAGAGCACAGATAGGCAGTATTTT; cdr3_aa: CASCLRQSTDRQYF
v_call: TRBV12-3/TRBV12-4; clone_size: many; d_call: TRBD1; j_call: TRBJ2-5; cdr3_nt: TGTGCCAGCAGTTATACAGGGGGGGAGACCCAGTACTTC; cdr3_aa: CASSYTGGETQYF